Below, 8 T cell receptor beta chains from the same sample are listed, as sequenced in a study of cytomegalovirus exposure and HLA in healthy donors. This PCR relied on a set of 60 Vbeta primers and 13 Jbeta primers. Profiled with immunoSEQ multiplex PCR; TCRdb holds only in-frame clones, not every one. The data show about 250,000 clones, around four fifths seen once. Sequencing was performed on PBMCs. Receptors were obtained from a boy younger than 18 in good health and CMV-seronegative.

The gene calls are TRBV14 and TRBJ2-6; 7 bases align to TRBD2. The ends lost 0 bases at V and 2 bases at J; junction bases unmatched: 7. Germline CDR1 reads SGHDN; CDR2 reads FVKESK. The CDR3 runs 18 residues. In DNA form, the CDR3 reads TGTGCCAGCAGCCAAGATGGGGAGGGAAGGACTGGGGCCAACGTCCTGACTTTC. It translates to CASSQDGEGRTGANVLTF.

The chain employs TRBV6-5 and TRBJ1-1; tentatively, D is TRBD1 (6 bases). V dropped 9 bases and J dropped 5 bases, with 19 bases sitting between them. The germline V gene has CDR1 MNHEY and CDR2 SVGAGI. This CDR3 has 14 amino acids. Here the CDR3 reads CASRPGRGGTEAFF. DNA for the CDR3: TGTGCCAGTCGCCCGGGAAGAGGGGGTACTGAAGCTTTCTTT.

The chain couples TRBV6-6 to TRBJ1-3, with 8 bases lining up with TRBD1. The germline V gene has CDR1 MNHNY and CDR2 SVGAGI (reference sequence). The CDR3 is 15 residues long. V shed 2 bases, J shed 0 bases, and the junction held 0 bases outside the gene matches. DNA for the CDR3: TGTGCCAGCAGTTACGACAGGGGCTCTGGAAACACCATATATTTT. It specifies CASSYDRGSGNTIYF.

The chain couples TRBV20-1 to TRBJ1-1; unclear D gene. This CDR3 has 10 residues. Germline assignment: CDR1 DFQATT and CDR2 SNEGSKA (reference sequence). The V and J ends lost 6 bases and 4 bases respectively, with 6 bases between them. The CDR3 protein is CSARVTEAFF. CDR3 nucleotides: TGCAGTGCGCGGGTCACTGAAGCTTTCTTT.

The chain carries TRBV27 and TRBJ1-1; 9 positions agree with TRBD1. This CDR3 has 17 amino acids. With V trimmed by 5 bases and J by 7 bases, 17 bases remained unmatched. Germline V lookup: CDR1 MNHEY, CDR2 SMNVEV (reference sequence). This chain's CDR3 is CASSLRGTGFPLSEAFF. In nucleotides, the CDR3 is TGTGCCAGCAGTCTAAGGGGGACAGGGTTCCCCTTAAGTGAAGCTTTCTTT.

The rearrangement links TRBV7-9 to TRBJ2-1, with 8 bases matching TRBD2. This CDR3 comprises 16 residues. Germline-derived CDR1 and CDR2 are SEHNR and FQNEAQ (reference sequence). The ends lost 4 bases at V and 8 bases at J; junction bases unmatched: 13. In DNA, the CDR3 is TGTGCCAGCAGCTCTATAACGGGGGGGGAAAGGGATGAGCAGTTCTTC. It yields the protein CASSSITGGERDEQFF.

This chain links TRBV7-9 with TRBJ1-1; tentatively, D is TRBD1 (5 bases). CDR1 is SEHNR, CDR2 FQNEAQ, per germline (reference sequence). Trimming cost V 4 bases and J 4 bases, with 19 bases left between them. This CDR3 contains 16 residues. This CDR3 reads CASSSVAGLSGTEAFF. The CDR3, as DNA: TGTGCCAGCAGCTCTGTCGCGGGACTTTCTGGCACTGAAGCTTTCTTT. The whole variable domain, filled in from reference TRBV7-9 and TRBJ1-1, reads DTGVSQNPRHKITKRGQNVTFRCDPISEHNRLYWYRQTLGQGPEFLTYFQNEAQLEKSRLLSDRFSAERPKGSFSTLEIQRTEQGDSAMYLCASSSVAGLSGTEAFFGQGTRLTVV.

The chain couples TRBV18 to TRBJ1-2; 7 nucleotides line up with TRBD1. The ends lost 3 bases at V and 0 bases at J; junction bases unmatched: 13. CDR1 and CDR2 (germline): KGHSH, LQKENI. This CDR3 has 18 amino acids. The CDR3 sequence is CASSPLKEGGITNYGYTF. CDR3 DNA: TGTGCCAGCTCACCCCTAAAAGAAGGGGGCATCACTAACTATGGCTACACCTTC.